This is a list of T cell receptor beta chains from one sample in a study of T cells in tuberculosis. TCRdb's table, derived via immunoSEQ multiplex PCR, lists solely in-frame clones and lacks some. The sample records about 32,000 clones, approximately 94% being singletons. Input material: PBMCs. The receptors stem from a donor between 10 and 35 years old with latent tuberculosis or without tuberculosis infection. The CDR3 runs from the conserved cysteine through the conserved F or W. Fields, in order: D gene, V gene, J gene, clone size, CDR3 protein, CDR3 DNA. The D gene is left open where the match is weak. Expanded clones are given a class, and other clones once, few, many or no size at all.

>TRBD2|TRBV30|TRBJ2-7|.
CAWSSTSVGNEQYF
TGTGCCTGGAGTTCGACTAGCGTTGGGAACGAGCAGTACTTC
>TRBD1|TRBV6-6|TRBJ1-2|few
CASSLDRGLNYGYTF
TGTGCCAGCAGTTTGGACAGGGGGCTTAACTATGGCTACACCTTC
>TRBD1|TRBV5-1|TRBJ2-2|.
CASRAAYRGLNGELFF
TGCGCCAGCAGGGCCGCTTACAGGGGGCTGAACGGGGAGCTGTTTTTT
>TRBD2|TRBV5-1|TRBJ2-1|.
CASSPLPSGAWDEQFF
TGCGCCAGCAGCCCCCTCCCTAGCGGGGCTTGGGATGAGCAGTTCTTC
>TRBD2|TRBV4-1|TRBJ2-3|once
CASSQLAGASTDTQYF
TGCGCCAGCAGCCAGCTAGCGGGAGCCAGCACAGATACGCAGTATTTT
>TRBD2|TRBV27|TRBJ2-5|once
CASSPQPGLAGWEETQYF
TGTGCCAGCAGTCCACAACCGGGACTAGCGGGGTGGGAAGAGACCCAGTACTTC
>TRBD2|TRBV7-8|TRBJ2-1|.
CASSLGKGLAGDGIYNEQFF
TGTGCCAGCAGCTTAGGAAAGGGGCTAGCGGGAGACGGAATCTACAATGAGCAGTTCTTC
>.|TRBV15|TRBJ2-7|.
CATSRGTTVLYEQYF
TGTGCCACCAGCAGAGGGACTACCGTTCTTTACGAGCAGTACTTC
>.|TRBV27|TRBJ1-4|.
CASSYYRNEKLFF
TGTGCCAGCAGTTACTATAGAAATGAAAAACTGTTTTTT
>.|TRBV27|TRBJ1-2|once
CASSRGGGRGGYTF
TGTGCCAGCAGTCGCGGTGGGGGCCGGGGTGGCTACACCTTC
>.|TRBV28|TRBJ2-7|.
CATLLEGRRSYEQYF
TGTGCCACCCTTTTGGAGGGGCGCAGATCCTACGAGCAGTACTTC
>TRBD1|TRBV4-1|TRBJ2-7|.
CASSQPDREATYEQYF
TGCGCCAGCAGCCAACCTGACAGGGAAGCGACCTACGAGCAGTACTTC
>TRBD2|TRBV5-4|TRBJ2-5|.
CASSPGTSGPEVETQYF
TGTGCCAGCAGCCCCGGGACTAGCGGGCCCGAAGTAGAGACCCAGTACTTC
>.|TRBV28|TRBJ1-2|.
CASTLKSRVYGYTF
TGTGCCAGCACCCTCAAATCCAGGGTCTATGGCTACACCTTC
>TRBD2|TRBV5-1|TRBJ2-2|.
CASRSLAGGNTGELFF
TGCGCCAGCAGGTCTCTAGCGGGAGGGAACACCGGGGAGCTGTTTTTT
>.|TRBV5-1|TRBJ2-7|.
CASSSPRAGEQYF
TGCGCCAGCAGCTCTCCGCGGGCGGGCGAGCAGTACTTC
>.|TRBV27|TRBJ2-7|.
CASSLRGNLYEQYF
TGTGCCAGCAGTTTGAGAGGAAACCTGTACGAGCAGTACTTC
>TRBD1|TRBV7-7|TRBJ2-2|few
CASSHSQGGYTGELFF
TGTGCTAGCAGCCATTCACAGGGGGGCTACACCGGGGAGCTGTTTTTT
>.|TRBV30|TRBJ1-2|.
CAWSGRQLRSYTF
TGTGCCTGGAGTGGCCGACAGCTTAGAAGCTACACCTTC
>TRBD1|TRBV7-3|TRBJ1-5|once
CASSSTRTGAINDQPQHF
TGTGCCAGCAGCTCCACACGGACAGGGGCGATTAATGATCAGCCCCAGCATTTT
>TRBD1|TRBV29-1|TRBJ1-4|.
CSVDYGQGGEKLFF
TGCAGCGTTGATTACGGACAGGGGGGCGAAAAACTGTTTTTT
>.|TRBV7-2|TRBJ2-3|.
CASSWQGSTDTQYF
TGTGCCAGCAGCTGGCAGGGGTCCACAGATACGCAGTATTTT
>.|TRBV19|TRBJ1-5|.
CARHPRGYRAQNQPQHF
TGTGCCAGACACCCTAGGGGATACAGGGCCCAAAATCAGCCCCAGCATTTT
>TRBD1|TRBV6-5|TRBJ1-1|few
CATGQATEAFF
TGTGCCACGGGACAGGCCACTGAAGCTTTCTTT
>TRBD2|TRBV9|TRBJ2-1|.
CASSTSGRAFNEQFF
TGTGCCAGCAGCACTAGCGGGAGGGCCTTCAATGAGCAGTTCTTC
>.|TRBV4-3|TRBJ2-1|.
CASSQEDGELYNEQFF
TGCGCCAGCAGCCAAGAAGATGGGGAGCTTTACAATGAGCAGTTCTTC
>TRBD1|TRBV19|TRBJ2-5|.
CASSLGQGGTQYF
TGTGCCAGTAGTTTGGGACAGGGAGGGACCCAGTACTTC
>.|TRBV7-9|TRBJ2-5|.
CASSQLRDKQETQYF
TGTGCCAGCAGCCAGCTCAGGGACAAGCAAGAGACCCAGTACTTC
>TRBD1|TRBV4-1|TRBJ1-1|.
CASSQEGQMNTEAFF
TGCGCCAGCAGCCAAGAGGGACAGATGAACACTGAAGCTTTCTTT
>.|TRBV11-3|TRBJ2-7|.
CASSSRVSYEQYF
TGTGCCAGCAGCTCCAGGGTTTCCTACGAGCAGTACTTC
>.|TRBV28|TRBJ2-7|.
CASSLSSQEQYF
TGTGCCAGCAGTTTATCCAGTCAGGAGCAGTACTTC
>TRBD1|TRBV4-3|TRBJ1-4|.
CASSHSGTGGEKLFF
TGCGCCAGCAGCCATTCCGGGACAGGGGGTGAAAAACTGTTTTTT
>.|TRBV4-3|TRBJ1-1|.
CASSQDGRGMTEAFF
TGCGCCAGCAGCCAAGATGGCAGGGGAATGACTGAAGCTTTCTTT